The TCR beta chain described here comes from a study of T cell repertoires in cytomegalovirus infection (dated by TCRdb to the late 2010s). Looking at the study overall: Recently identified HLA-C-restricted CMV epitopes, whose presentation resists viral immunomodulation, were targeted by peptide stimulations together with well-studied HLA-B-restricted epitopes. Donor HLA type was relevant to the analysis, as public TCR beta signatures indicated carriage of CMV infection together with the matching HLA type. What the study reported, not specific to this receptor: The ex vivo response was dominated by HLA-C-restricted CMV-specific TCR beta clonotypes, which also provided the single most frequent clonotype in two of eight donors. In both this cohort and an independent roughly 400-donor cohort, the cumulative frequency of public TCR beta family members distinguished carriers of CMV infection plus the relevant HLA type.

This clonotype appeared a few times. Its antigen remains undetermined. No base-level quality is on record; no much larger clone is a single base apart. The listed sequencing device is Illumina HiSeq 1500. The raw public data were reprocessed by TCRdb itself: fastp quality trimming at Q25, MiXCR clonotype calling, in-frame beta chains only. Rows merge per CDR3 protein into single entries with the most common DNA and genes. In this sample the table shows around 55,000 distinct CDR3 sequences, 20% of which occur a single time. The leading ten clones occupy 26% of the sample. The intended sense of this specimen's treatment or condition label: in vitro stimulation with specific CMV peptide epitopes to enrich CMV-specific T cells. V and J are trimmed by 6 bases and 6 bases, and the gene matches miss 7 bases of the junction. The CDR3 sequence holds 16 residues, the cysteine and phenylalanine included. The read is trimmed to its CDR3 DNA, 48 bases read in frame from base 1. CDR1 and CDR2 are read off the germline V gene (reference sequence) as LNHDA and SQIVND.

The sample consisted of CD8+ T cells from cultured PBMCs, taken from culture after CMV antigen stimulation. Recombination connected TRBV19 to TRBJ2-1, with 14 bases aligning to TRBD2. This receptor was obtained from a human donor in good health (CMV status not recorded). Some clones in this sample may be carry-over from other donors' samples. CDR3 loop: CASSNGTSGGLNEQFF. DNA sequence: TGTGCCAGTAGCAACGGGACTAGCGGGGGCCTCAATGAGCAGTTCTTC.